What follows are 31 T cell receptor beta chains derived from one specimen sequenced in a study of blood T cell repertoires in COVID-19. The method was immunoSEQ multiplex PCR; TCRdb's version includes in-frame clones alone and lacks a portion of them. The sample includes around 140,000 clones, about 79% seen only once; the top ten take more than 3.5%. The specimen sequenced was peripheral blood. The receptors derive from a woman of 80 years or more with active or convalescent COVID-19.

This chain links TRBV5-5 with TRBJ1-5; 9 positions agree with TRBD1. The germline V gene has CDR1 SGHKS and CDR2 YYEKEE (reference sequence). Germline trimming cut 2 bases from V and 4 bases from J; bases unmatched to any gene: 7. The CDR3 covers 16 residues. The CDR3 nucleotides are TGTGCCAGCAGCTTAGAGGACAGGGGCATAAATCAGCCCCAGCATTTT. This codes for CASSLEDRGINQPQHF.

This chain connects TRBV11-3 to TRBJ2-7, with a possible D match to TRBD1 (5 bases). Germline V CDR1 and CDR2: SGHNT, YENEEA. This CDR3 has 14 residues. V was trimmed by 2 bases and J by 2 bases, leaving 10 bases between them. The CDR3 is CASSLSQVPYEQYF. The CDR3 nucleotides are TGTGCCAGCAGCTTATCACAGGTACCCTACGAGCAGTACTTC.

The rearrangement joins TRBV15 to TRBJ1-5; possible D gene TRBD1, 6 bases. The length of the CDR3 is 17 residues. V dropped 5 bases and J dropped 0 bases, with 17 bases sitting between them. The germline gives CDR1 LNHNV, CDR2 YYDKDF (reference sequence). The CDR3 region is CATSFSGGQHSNQPQHF. The CDR3 DNA reads TGTGCCACCAGCTTCTCGGGGGGGCAGCATAGCAATCAGCCCCAGCATTTT.

The V call is TRBV4-3, the J call TRBJ1-4, with TRBD1 matching 8 bases. CDR1 and CDR2 (germline): LGHNA, YSLEER. This CDR3 spans 17 amino acids. The junction had 8 bases not matched to a gene; V was cut back by 1 base and J by 4 bases. The CDR3 loop reads CASSQVGRGQGNEKLFF. CDR3 nucleotide sequence: TGCGCCAGCAGCCAAGTGGGCAGGGGGCAGGGTAATGAAAAACTGTTTTTT.

This clone was counted only a few times. The chain employs TRBV24-1 and TRBJ1-5, with 7 bases fitting TRBD1. This CDR3 is built from 16 residues. V lost 2 bases to trimming and J lost 2 bases; unmatched junction nucleotides: 5. CDR1 and CDR2 (germline): KGHDR, SFDVKD. This CDR3 is CATSDSRQGGNQPQHF. The CDR3 DNA reads as TGTGCCACCAGTGATTCCAGACAGGGAGGCAATCAGCCCCAGCATTTT.

The chain uses TRBV6-2 or TRBV6-3 and TRBJ2-3, with a tentative D call TRBD2 (5 bases). Germline assignment: CDR1 MNHEY and CDR2 SVGEGT. This CDR3 is built from 15 residues. The germline V and J ends were trimmed by 0 bases and 3 bases, with 10 bases remaining between them. Written as DNA, the CDR3 is TGTGCCAGCAGTTACTCAGCGGTCGGGACAGATACGCAGTATTTT. Protein product: CASSYSAVGTDTQYF.

This clone was counted between two and nine times. The chain joins TRBV23-1 to TRBJ1-3; 9 bases line up with TRBD1. TRBV23-1 is an open reading frame whose function is uncertain. CDR3 length: 17 residues. Trimming took 4 bases from V and 1 from J; bases not matched to a gene: 8. CDR3 in amino acids: CASSPRDRVSSGNTIYF. CDR3 bases: TGCGCCAGCAGTCCCCGGGACAGGGTCTCTTCTGGAAACACCATATATTTT.

This chain connects TRBV6-5 to TRBJ1-1, with 9 bases aligning to TRBD1. The CDR3 has 14 residues. The junction had 5 bases not matched to a gene; V was cut back by 3 bases and J by 6 bases. From germline, CDR1 is MNHEY and CDR2 SVGAGI. The CDR3 DNA sequence: TGTGCCAGCAGTTATTTCGGACAGGGGTCTGAAGCTTTCTTT. As protein: CASSYFGQGSEAFF.

The rearrangement uses TRBV2 and TRBJ2-4; a weak D match, TRBD2 (5 bases). Per germline, CDR1 SNHLY and CDR2 FYNNEI. The V end lost 1 base, the J end lost 0 bases, and 10 bases lay between the germline ends. This CDR3 is 16 amino acids long. DNA of the CDR3: TGTGCCAGCAGTGAAGACGGACTCATAGCCAAAAACATTCAGTACTTC. It specifies CASSEDGLIAKNIQYF.

This rearrangement joins TRBV30 to TRBJ1-1, with TRBD1 matching 10 bases. CDR1 GTSNPN and CDR2 SVGIG come from the germline V gene (reference sequence). The junction had 9 bases not matched to a gene; V was cut back by 0 bases and J by 5 bases. The length of the CDR3 is 16 residues. For the CDR3, the DNA is TGTGCCTGGAGTGTAATGGGACAGGGGAAGGAGACTGAAGCTTTCTTT. It specifies CAWSVMGQGKETEAFF.

The chain joins TRBV24-1 to TRBJ2-1; perhaps TRBD1 as D (6 bases). V was shortened by 9 bases and J by 2 bases, with 10 bases between the two germline ends. The CDR3 runs 13 residues. The germline V gene encodes CDR1 KGHDR and CDR2 SFDVKD. The CDR3, as DNA: TGTGCCACCGAGGGGGAAGCCTACAATGAGCAGTTCTTC. Translating gives CATEGEAYNEQFF.

This chain uses TRBV4-2 with TRBJ2-1, with 8 bases that match TRBD2. The ends lost 4 bases at V and 7 bases at J; junction bases unmatched: 12. Germline V gives CDR1 LGHNA, CDR2 YNFKEQ. The CDR3 is made up of 16 amino acids. The CDR3 coding sequence is TGTGCCAGCAGCCGAGTAGCGGGGCCAAACGCGAATGAGCAGTTCTTC. It is translated as CASSRVAGPNANEQFF.

This sequence joins TRBV20-1 and TRBJ1-6; D gene uncertain. The CDR3 covers 16 residues. V was trimmed by 3 bases and J by 0 bases, leaving 12 bases between them. Germline-derived CDR1 and CDR2 are DFQATT and SNEGSKA (reference sequence). CDR3 sequence reads: CSASTSGGSYNSPLHF. Written as DNA, the CDR3 is TGCAGTGCTAGTACCTCCGGCGGCTCCTATAATTCACCCCTCCACTTT.

This chain connects TRBV9 to TRBJ2-3, with D possibly matching TRBD2 (6 bases). The V end was cut by 0 bases, the J end by 2 bases, with 13 bases between. Germline values: CDR1 SGDLS, CDR2 YYNGEE. This CDR3 has 16 residues. The CDR3 protein is CASSVVERGTTDTQYF. The CDR3 DNA reads as TGTGCCAGCAGCGTAGTGGAACGGGGGACCACAGATACGCAGTATTTT.

The chain links TRBV7-2 to TRBJ2-5; 9 positions agree with TRBD2. CDR1 is SGHTA, CDR2 FQGNSA, per germline. Trimming at V came to 0 bases and at J to 2 bases, leaving 7 bases not matched to a gene. The CDR3 is made up of 17 amino acids. This chain's CDR3 is CASSLAGRRGGQETQYF. The CDR3 region has the DNA TGTGCCAGCAGCTTAGCGGGTCGGCGGGGGGGTCAAGAGACCCAGTACTTC.

This clone has a count of ten or more. The chain uses TRBV28 and TRBJ2-1; 9 bases agree with TRBD1. Trimming removed 6 bases from V and 8 bases from J; junction bases left unmatched: 8. The CDR3 loop spans 14 amino acids. Germline values: CDR1 MDHEN, CDR2 SYDVKM. CDR3 in amino acids: CASRGQGAKDEQFF. The CDR3, as DNA: TGTGCCAGCAGGGGACAGGGTGCTAAGGATGAGCAGTTCTTC.

Here the CDR3 reads CASSVPPGTVNTEAFF. Here the CDR3 DNA reads TGTGCCAGCAGCGTACCACCGGGGACAGTGAACACTGAAGCTTTCTTT. This sequence joins TRBV9 and TRBJ1-1, with 7 bases identical to TRBD1. The CDR3 length is 16 residues. The ends lost 1 base at V and 0 bases at J; junction bases unmatched: 6. The germline gives CDR1 SGDLS, CDR2 YYNGEE.

This clone has more than one count but fewer than ten. The genes are TRBV6-5 and TRBJ2-7; possible D gene TRBD1, 6 bases. CDR3 length: 12 residues. V was cut by 6 bases and J by 6 bases, with 12 bases left in between. Germline assignment: CDR1 MNHEY and CDR2 SVGAGI. Here the CDR3 DNA reads TGTGCCAGCAGAGACGGACAGCGCGAGCAGTACTTC. As protein: CASRDGQREQYF.

V and J are TRBV6-5 and TRBJ1-4, with D perhaps TRBD1 (6 bases). With 3 bases removed from V and 5 bases from J, the gap between germline ends came to 13 bases. The CDR3 is made up of 15 amino acids. CDR1 is MNHEY, CDR2 SVGAGI, per germline. The CDR3: CASSYVGTRNEKLFF. CDR3 coding DNA: TGTGCCAGCAGTTATGTGGGGACACGCAATGAAAAACTGTTTTTT.

The gene calls are TRBV7-6 and TRBJ2-5, with D possibly matching TRBD1 (6 bases). This CDR3 has 17 residues. Trimming removed 1 base from V and 1 base from J, with 16 bases in between. Germline assignment: CDR1 SGHVS and CDR2 FNYEAQ. The CDR3 region is CASSLVVRTAIQETQYF. The CDR3 DNA reads TGTGCCAGCAGCTTAGTAGTGAGGACAGCAATCCAAGAGACCCAGTACTTC.

A single count supports this clone. The genes are TRBV2 and TRBJ1-2; no reliable D call. The germline CDR1 and CDR2 sequences are SNHLY and FYNNEI. V gave up 3 bases and J gave up 3 bases, with 11 bases separating them. CDR3 length: 14 residues. Here the CDR3 reads CASSEGGGYYGYTF. The CDR3 region has the DNA TGTGCCAGCAGTGAGGGTGGCGGGTACTATGGCTACACCTTC.

This clone was seen a handful of times. The rearrangement joins TRBV6-2 or TRBV6-3 to TRBJ2-4, with 12 bases identical to TRBD2. There are 18 residues in the CDR3. J was trimmed by 3 bases and V by 4 bases; bases with no gene match: 10. CDR1 MNHEY and CDR2 SVGEGT come from the germline V gene. CDR3 amino acids: CASSWPSGGGTLKNIQYF. The CDR3 nucleotides are TGTGCCAGCAGTTGGCCTAGCGGGGGGGGGACCCTCAAAAACATTCAGTACTTC.

This chain connects TRBV7-2 to TRBJ1-4; D is ambiguous. The CDR3 has 13 amino acids. The V gene's germline CDR1 is SGHTA and CDR2 FQGNSA. Trimming cost V 1 base and J 6 bases, with 6 bases left between them. The CDR3 DNA reads TGTGCCAGCAGCTTAGTAGCAGATGAAAAACTGTTTTTT. Encoded protein: CASSLVADEKLFF.

The chain is built from TRBV7-8 and TRBJ2-2, with D maybe TRBD1 (6 bases). The CDR3 length is 15 residues. V was cut by 5 bases and J by 5 bases, with 15 bases left in between. Germline V gene data show CDR1 as SGHVS and CDR2 as FQNEAQ. The CDR3 DNA sequence: TGTGCCAGCAGCCGAATGGACAGATATACCGGGGAGCTGTTTTTT. It specifies CASSRMDRYTGELFF.

This clone was observed a single time. The rearrangement links TRBV19 to TRBJ1-5; possibly TRBD1 for D (6 bases). V lost 6 bases and J 2 bases, leaving 17 bases between the germline ends. Germline loops: CDR1 LNHDA, CDR2 SQIVND (reference sequence). This CDR3 comprises 16 residues. The CDR3 nucleotides read TGTGCCAGTAGACGCGAAGGGGGTTTGGGCAATCAGCCCCAGCATTTT. Translation gives CASRREGGLGNQPQHF.

In its sample, this clone was seen once. The V and J genes are TRBV5-1 and TRBJ1-1; the D gene is possibly TRBD1 (6 bases). Germline CDR1 and CDR2: SGHRS and YFSETQ. The CDR3 runs to 15 residues. The germline V and J ends were trimmed by 2 bases and 1 base, with 12 bases remaining between them. The CDR3 nucleotides are TGCGCCAGCAGCTTAGGGGGGGTAAAGAACACTGAAGCTTTCTTT. Amino acids: CASSLGGVKNTEAFF.

The CDR3 region is CASSLPGQGFYEQYF. In DNA, the CDR3 is TGTGCCAGCAGCCTCCCTGGACAGGGGTTCTACGAGCAGTACTTC. The chain has TRBV5-4 and TRBJ2-7; 9 bases map to TRBD1. The germline gives CDR1 SGHNT, CDR2 YYREEE (reference sequence). The CDR3 sequence is 15 residues long. Losses at the gene ends were 4 bases for V and 3 bases for J; bases not matched to a gene: 8.

The genes are TRBV2 and TRBJ2-2; TRBD2 agrees at 8 bases. CDR1 and CDR2 (germline): SNHLY, FYNNEI. V shed 5 bases, J shed 7 bases, and the junction held 12 bases outside the gene matches. There are 16 residues in the CDR3. The CDR3 reads CASSLAGTSSNGELFF. The CDR3 coding sequence is TGTGCCAGCAGTCTTGCCGGGACTAGTTCTAACGGGGAGCTGTTTTTT.

Regarding this clone: Distinct nucleotide sequences in the sample also encode this CDR3. The chain is built from TRBV7-9 and TRBJ1-1, with unresolved D. The germline V gene encodes CDR1 SEHNR and CDR2 FQNEAQ (reference sequence). The CDR3 extends over 12 amino acids. V lost 3 bases and J 4 bases, leaving 6 bases between the germline ends. This CDR3 is CASSFLGTEAFF. DNA of the CDR3: TGTGCCAGCAGCTTCCTAGGCACTGAAGCTTTCTTT.

The rearrangement uses TRBV6-4 and TRBJ1-1; D call uncertain. CDR3 length: 13 residues. Germline loops: CDR1 MRHNA, CDR2 SNTAGT. V was cut by 4 bases and J by 3 bases, with 9 bases left in between. The CDR3 coding sequence is TGTGCCAGCAGTGGTACGGTCGACACTGAAGCTTTCTTT. It yields the protein CASSGTVDTEAFF.

This clone was counted only a few times. V gene TRBV28 combines with J gene TRBJ1-1, with 7 bases fitting TRBD1. The CDR3 sequence is 15 residues long. The junction had 7 bases not matched to a gene; V was cut back by 4 bases and J by 2 bases. The germline V gene encodes CDR1 MDHEN and CDR2 SYDVKM. CDR3 in amino acids: CASSSPQGINTEAFF. The DNA for the CDR3 is TGTGCCAGCAGTTCCCCACAGGGGATTAACACTGAAGCTTTCTTT.